The text below deals with one T cell receptor (beta chain). As handled by the study authors: Nucleated cell counts were estimated from reference gene primer amplification. Sequenced by immunoSEQ multiplex PCR; TCRdb stores in-frame clones only, minus some. Clonal size and the V and J genes are those of that table, whereas D and trimming came from the DNA. The data contain over 150,000 clones, about 89% of them seen just once; the ten biggest clones take up roughly 0.51%. This entry comes from a study of blood T cell repertoires in COVID-19. Overall study: Both acute and convalescent COVID-19 samples were obtained from the United States, Italy and Spain. Sources were T cells, B-cell-depleted T cells, or PBMCs; the material itself was cDNA or gDNA.

The receptor comes from a man aged 45-65 years with acute or convalescent COVID-19. The specimen sequenced was peripheral blood.

CDR3 in amino acids: CSASPGGTQYF. The CDR3 nucleotides are TGCAGTGCTAGCCCAGGGGGGACCCAGTACTTC. This chain links TRBV20-1 with TRBJ2-5; 7 bases map to TRBD1. V lost 3 bases, J lost 7 bases, and 2 bases stayed unmatched. Per the germline V gene, CDR1 is DFQATT and CDR2 is SNEGSKA (reference sequence). The CDR3 covers 11 residues.